This T cell receptor beta chain was found in a study of brain T cells in children with intractable seizures. Germline trimming cut 5 bases from V and 7 bases from J; bases unmatched to any gene: 20. CDR1 MNHEY and CDR2 SMNVEV come from the germline V gene (reference sequence). CDR3 length equals 18 residues. Generated by immunoSEQ multiplex PCR, the TCRdb table keeps only in-frame clones and is missing some. The sample lists hundreds of thousands of clones, over 85% occurring once. The time point is: blood from clinic visit 5 months post-surgery; TSC patient then seizure free. Sequencing was limited to surgery cases with top T cell transcript signatures in brain tissue. This clone was recorded once.

The sample here was peripheral blood, taken more than 4 months after surgery. The gene calls are TRBV27 and TRBJ1-2; 9 bases match TRBD1. This receptor was obtained from a boy in the first two years of life with tuberous sclerosis and intractable seizures. This chain's CDR3 is CASSGLRTGAAWEGGYTF. CDR3 DNA sequence: TGTGCCAGCAGTGGACTCAGGACAGGGGCTGCGTGGGAGGGTGGCTACACCTTC.